The 28 T cell receptor beta chains below all came from one sample that was sequenced in a study of cytomegalovirus exposure and HLA in healthy donors. The PCR had 60 Vbeta and 13 Jbeta primers. Sequencing used immunoSEQ multiplex PCR; TCRdb keeps in-frame clones, though not all of them. The data contain about 200,000 clones, approximately 86% of them seen just once; the ten biggest clones take up roughly 0.32%. The sample taken for sequencing was PBMCs. These receptors all stem from a woman aged 25 to 39 in good health and CMV-seronegative.

The J gene is TRBJ1-3, the V gene TRBV27; D is unresolved. V gave up 5 bases and J gave up 4 bases, with 21 bases separating them. CDR1 and CDR2 from the germline V gene are MNHEY and SMNVEV (reference sequence). This CDR3 region has 17 residues. Here the CDR3 DNA reads TGTGCCAGCAGTCGCAGAGGGTCGGGATATTTCGGAAACACCATATATTTT. It is translated as CASSRRGSGYFGNTIYF.

The chain uses TRBV27 and TRBJ2-7, with D hard to call. The CDR3 loop spans 13 amino acids. Looked up from germline, CDR1 is MNHEY and CDR2 is SMNVEV (reference sequence). V lost 5 bases and J 3 bases, leaving 11 bases between the germline ends. CDR3 sequence (DNA): TGTGCCAGCAGTCCACCTAGTAGCTACGAGCAGTACTTC. It is translated as CASSPPSSYEQYF.

This sequence joins TRBV5-1 and TRBJ2-7; D perhaps matches TRBD2 (6 bases). The germline V and J ends were trimmed by 4 bases and 2 bases, with 13 bases remaining between them. Germline assignment: CDR1 SGHRS and CDR2 YFSETQ. The CDR3 is 14 residues long. The CDR3 reads CASSAGLNTYEQYF. Here the CDR3 DNA reads TGCGCCAGCAGCGCGGGACTCAATACCTACGAGCAGTACTTC.

The rearrangement links TRBV5-1 to TRBJ2-5; 8 nucleotides align to TRBD1. This CDR3 contains 16 residues. Germline-derived CDR1 and CDR2 are SGHRS and YFSETQ. The V segment lost 4 bases and the J segment 3 bases; nucleotides outside the gene matches: 11. CDR3: CASSLSSLQGEETQYF. CDR3 nucleotides: TGCGCCAGCAGCCTTTCTTCCTTACAGGGGGAAGAGACCCAGTACTTC.

The J gene is TRBJ2-3, the V gene TRBV28, with 7 nucleotides matching TRBD1. Germline CDR1 is MDHEN and CDR2 is SYDVKM. V shed 4 bases and J 2 bases; nucleotides not matched to a gene: 9. The CDR3 totals 16 residues. The CDR3 region is CASSSRGQTYTDTQYF. CDR3 DNA sequence: TGTGCCAGCAGTTCCCGGGGACAGACTTACACAGATACGCAGTATTTT.

This sequence joins TRBV14 and TRBJ2-2, with D perhaps TRBD2 (6 bases). Trimming stripped 0 bases from V and 0 bases from J, with 14 bases between. The CDR3 consists of 18 residues. In germline, CDR1 is SGHDN, CDR2 FVKESK. CDR3: CASSQERAGPANTGELFF. As DNA, the CDR3 is TGTGCCAGCAGCCAAGAGAGGGCGGGACCCGCGAACACCGGGGAGCTGTTTTTT.

The chain is built from TRBV6-1 and TRBJ1-1; D remains unclear. This CDR3 has 15 amino acids. Germline CDR1 reads MNHNS; CDR2 reads SASEGT. V lost 2 bases and J lost 1, with 11 bases in between. The CDR3 loop is CASSESGHRNTEAFF. CDR3 nucleotides: TGTGCCAGCAGTGAATCTGGGCACAGGAACACTGAAGCTTTCTTT.

This clone appeared a single time. V gene TRBV5-6 combines with J gene TRBJ1-1, with D possibly being TRBD1 (5 bases). Germline values: CDR1 SGHDT, CDR2 YYEEEE. This CDR3 is 15 amino acids long. V was shortened by 5 bases and J by 4 bases, with 18 bases between the two germline ends. DNA for the CDR3: TGTGCCAGCAGGTCCCAAAGGGGATCCGGCACTGAAGCTTTCTTT. Translated: CASRSQRGSGTEAFF.

V usage is TRBV10-3 and J usage is TRBJ1-2; 11 bases fit TRBD1. This CDR3 contains 15 residues. V trimming: 5 bases; J trimming: 8 bases; junction bases outside the gene matches: 10. Germline CDR1 and CDR2: ENHRY and SYGVKD. The CDR3 sequence: CAISHPRDRGAGYTF. The CDR3 nucleotides are TGTGCCATCAGTCACCCCCGGGACAGGGGGGCCGGCTACACCTTC.

The chain has TRBV27 and TRBJ2-1, with D possibly being TRBD2 (6 bases). V lost 6 bases and J lost 10, with 13 bases in between. The germline V gene encodes CDR1 MNHEY and CDR2 SMNVEV (reference sequence). This CDR3 spans 12 amino acids. The CDR3 sequence is CASRTGLLEQFF. As DNA, the CDR3 is TGTGCCAGCAGGACGGGACTCCTGGAGCAGTTCTTC.

The rearrangement links TRBV6-1 to TRBJ2-7; tentatively, D is TRBD2 (6 bases). V was shortened by 9 bases and J by 0 bases, with 12 bases between the two germline ends. The germline CDR1 and CDR2 sequences are MNHNS and SASEGT. There are 13 residues in the CDR3. CDR3 region: CASPGLFSYEQYF. For the CDR3, the DNA is TGTGCCAGTCCGGGACTCTTCTCCTACGAGCAGTACTTC.

The chain employs TRBV2 and TRBJ2-1; 11 positions match TRBD2. The V gene end was trimmed by 6 bases and the J gene end by 8 bases; junction bases not matched to a gene: 6. The germline CDR1 and CDR2 sequences are SNHLY and FYNNEI. This CDR3 is built from 14 residues. CDR3: CASRIAGGGHEQFF. Here the CDR3 DNA reads TGTGCCAGCAGAATAGCGGGAGGGGGTCATGAGCAGTTCTTC.

A note on this clone: At one of its ends the junction is not consistent with the germline gene, which may arise from a read error. The genes are TRBV7-7 and TRBJ2-5; D is possibly TRBD2 (6 bases). Germline V CDR1 and CDR2: SSHAT, FNYEAQ (reference sequence). The CDR3 has 16 amino acids. The CDR3 region is CASSPQVGGSLETQYF. The CDR3 coding sequence is TGTGCTAGCAGCCCTCAGGTCGGGGGTTCTCTAGAGACCCAGTACTTC.

This chain joins TRBV10-3 and TRBJ1-1; D gene unclear. CDR3 size: 13 residues. Trimming removed 7 bases at V and 5 bases at J, with 14 bases between. Germline CDR1 and CDR2: ENHRY and SYGVKD. CDR3 region: CAINGGRRTEAFF. The DNA of the CDR3 is TGTGCCATCAACGGAGGGAGAAGGACTGAAGCTTTCTTT.

The chain employs TRBV5-4 and TRBJ2-3, with D perhaps matching TRBD1 (6 bases). The CDR3 consists of 14 residues. The germline V gene has CDR1 SGHNT and CDR2 YYREEE (reference sequence). The V gene lost 0 bases and the J gene lost 4 bases, with 9 bases spanning the gap. CDR3 DNA sequence: TGTGCCAGCAGCTTGGACAGGGCGGCAGATACGCAGTATTTT. Translated: CASSLDRAADTQYF.

This chain links TRBV7-3 with TRBJ2-1; possibly TRBD1 for D (5 bases). There are 14 residues in the CDR3. Trimming took 1 base from V and 3 from J, leaving 7 bases between them. Germline values: CDR1 SGHTA, CDR2 FQGTGA. The CDR3 coding sequence is TGTGCCAGCAGCTTAAACCAGGGCTACAATGAGCAGTTCTTC. Its translation is CASSLNQGYNEQFF.

The chain combines TRBV29-1 with TRBJ2-3; 7 positions agree with TRBD1. With 0 bases clipped from V and 3 bases from J, the junction kept 6 bases outside the gene matches. Germline CDR1 SQVTM, CDR2 ANQGSEA. CDR3 length: 15 residues. The CDR3 DNA reads as TGCAGCGTTGAAGATAGGGGGCGGAGAACAGATACGCAGTATTTT. Residues: CSVEDRGRRTDTQYF.

V usage is TRBV5-8 and J usage is TRBJ2-6, with TRBD1 matching over 8 bases. The germline gives CDR1 SGHTS, CDR2 YDEGEE. CDR3 size: 15 residues. The V gene end was trimmed by 3 bases and the J gene end by 1 base; junction bases not matched to a gene: 0. CDR3 amino acids: CASSYRGSGANVLTF. The CDR3 DNA follows: TGTGCCAGCAGCTACAGGGGGTCTGGGGCCAACGTCCTGACTTTC.

The V call is TRBV6-5, the J call TRBJ2-5; no clear D. CDR3 size: 11 residues. CDR1 and CDR2 from the germline V gene are MNHEY and SVGAGI. Trimming pared 10 bases from V and 4 bases from J, leaving 10 bases between. In nucleotides, the CDR3 is TGTGCCACCCTGAGACTAGAGACCCAGTACTTC. This encodes CATLRLETQYF.

The V call is TRBV19, the J call TRBJ1-4; D remains ambiguous. Trimming left V 3 bases short and J 7 bases short, with 12 bases between. CDR1 is LNHDA and CDR2 is SQIVND in the germline V gene (reference sequence). The CDR3 runs to 14 residues. The CDR3 region has the DNA TGTGCCAGTAGTATGCTGGGCTCGTCTGAAAAACTGTTTTTT. Translation: CASSMLGSSEKLFF.

The chain joins TRBV11-1 to TRBJ2-1, with TRBD1 matching 10 bases. CDR3 length: 17 residues. V dropped 4 bases and J dropped 5; count of bases not matched to a gene: 11. The germline CDR1 and CDR2 sequences are SGHAT and FQDESV (reference sequence). CDR3 sequence (DNA): TGTGCCAGCAGCTCCGGGGGAGGGACAGGGGCGAACAATGAGCAGTTCTTC. It yields the protein CASSSGGGTGANNEQFF. Full variable domain (missing parts from reference TRBV11-1 and TRBJ2-1): EAEVAQSPRYKITEKSQAVAFWCDPISGHATLYWYRQILGQGPELLVQFQDESVVDDSQLPKDRFSAERLKGVDSTLKIQPAELGDSAMYLCASSSGGGTGANNEQFFGPGTRLTVL.

CDR3 nucleotide sequence: TGTGCCAGCTCACCACTTAACTCTGGGGCCAACGTCCTGACTTTC. Encoded protein: CASSPLNSGANVLTF. The chain links TRBV18 to TRBJ2-6; D not certain. The V and J ends lost 1 base and 0 bases respectively, with 4 bases between them. Germline CDR1 is KGHSH and CDR2 is LQKENI. The CDR3 spans 15 residues. Full variable domain (rest looked up from reference TRBV18 and TRBJ2-6): NAGVMQNPRHLVRRRGQEARLRCSPMKGHSHVYWYRQLPEEGLKFMVYLQKENIIDESGMPKERFSAEFPKEGPSILRIQQVVRGDSAAYFCASSPLNSGANVLTFGAGSRLTVL.

Concerning this clone itself: The identical CDR3 is also encoded by other nucleotide sequences in the sample. The J gene is TRBJ1-2, the V gene TRBV19; a weak D match, TRBD1 (5 bases). Germline V gene lookup returns CDR1 LNHDA and CDR2 SQIVND (reference sequence). The CDR3 length is 15 residues. Deletions cut 0 bases from V and 4 bases from J, with 12 bases between. In DNA form, the CDR3 reads TGTGCCAGTAGTATAGATCCGGGACTGGTCTATGGCTACACCTTC. Protein: CASSIDPGLVYGYTF. The full variable domain, its missing parts supplied by reference TRBV19 and TRBJ1-2, is DGGITQSPKYLFRKEGQNVTLSCEQNLNHDAMYWYRQDPGQGLRLIYYSQIVNDFQKGDIAEGYSVSREKKESFPLTVTSAQKNPTAFYLCASSIDPGLVYGYTFGSGTRLTVV.

The rearrangement uses TRBV4-1 and TRBJ1-4, with a possible D match to TRBD1 (6 bases). V lost 4 bases, J lost 4 bases, and 13 bases lay in between. The germline gives CDR1 MGHRA, CDR2 YSYEKL. The CDR3 loop spans 15 amino acids. DNA of the CDR3: TGCGCCAGCAGCCGGCCGGGACAAATTAATGAAAAACTGTTTTTT. It yields the protein CASSRPGQINEKLFF.

The chain has TRBV7-3 and TRBJ2-3; TRBD1 is a possible D gene (5 bases). Germline V gene sequence: CDR1 SGHTA, CDR2 FQGTGA. This CDR3 contains 16 residues. Between the trimmed V and J ends, which lost 2 bases and 2 bases, there was a span of 14 bases. The CDR3 DNA reads TGTGCCAGCAGCTTAGGGGCACTCCCCTCCACAGATACGCAGTATTTT. This gives the protein CASSLGALPSTDTQYF.

This chain uses TRBV29-1 with TRBJ2-5; perhaps TRBD1 as D (5 bases). The CDR3 runs 13 residues. The germline V gene has CDR1 SQVTM and CDR2 ANQGSEA. V shed 1 base and J shed 2 bases, with 8 bases lying between them. The CDR3 loop reads CSVEGGPQETQYF. CDR3 in DNA: TGCAGCGTTGAAGGGGGCCCACAAGAGACCCAGTACTTC.

The count of this clone is one. CDR3 nucleotides: TGCGCCAGCAGCCAACTTTCAGTGTCATTCAATGAGCAGTTCTTC. It encodes CASSQLSVSFNEQFF. This chain connects TRBV4-1 to TRBJ2-1, with D unclear. With 2 bases removed from V and 6 bases from J, the gap between germline ends came to 14 bases. Germline V gene data show CDR1 as MGHRA and CDR2 as YSYEKL. CDR3 length: 15 residues.

The genes are TRBV28 and TRBJ2-1; D gene uncertain. Trimming shortened V by 3 bases and J by 6 bases, and 9 bases separated the two germline ends. CDR1 and CDR2 (germline): MDHEN, SYDVKM. This CDR3 is 13 amino acids long. The CDR3 loop reads CASSFELFNEQFF. In DNA, the CDR3 is TGTGCCAGCAGTTTCGAGCTTTTCAATGAGCAGTTCTTC.